These 15 T cell receptor beta chains came from one sample sequenced in a study of blood T cell repertoires in COVID-19. The method was immunoSEQ multiplex PCR; TCRdb's version includes in-frame clones alone and lacks a portion of them. The repertoire holds roughly 70,000 clones, with roughly 89% as singletons. Specimen: peripheral blood. Receptors originate from an elderly man with acute or convalescent COVID-19.

The chain couples TRBV6-5 to TRBJ2-7; TRBD2 might be the D (6 bases). The germline V gene encodes CDR1 MNHEY and CDR2 SVGAGI. V was clipped by 2 bases and J by 0 bases, with 8 bases between them. There are 14 residues in the CDR3. Written as DNA, the CDR3 is TGTGCCAGCAGTTACCGGGGGAACTCCTACGAGCAGTACTTC. The encoded protein is CASSYRGNSYEQYF.

V usage is TRBV18 and J usage is TRBJ1-2; 10 bases agree with TRBD1. This CDR3 has 22 residues. Per the germline V gene, CDR1 is KGHSH and CDR2 is LQKENI. V trimming: 1 base; J trimming: 2 bases; junction bases outside the gene matches: 22. The CDR3 region has the DNA TGTGCCAGCTCACCACAGGAGGACAGGGGGAGGCCAGTACCCCTAGAAAACTATGGCTACACCTTC. It is translated as CASSPQEDRGRPVPLENYGYTF.

This CDR3 reads CASSFSTQVNTEAFF. CDR3 nucleotides: TGTGCCAGCAGTTTTTCTACACAGGTGAACACTGAAGCTTTCTTT. The gene calls are TRBV27 and TRBJ1-1; a possible D gene is TRBD1 (5 bases). Trimming shortened V by 3 bases and J by 0 bases, and 11 bases separated the two germline ends. This CDR3 contains 15 residues. The germline gives CDR1 MNHEY, CDR2 SMNVEV (reference sequence).

The rearrangement joins TRBV5-6 to TRBJ1-3; 10 positions agree with TRBD1. There are 16 residues in the CDR3. Trimming removed 2 bases from V and 4 bases from J; junction bases left unmatched: 6. Looked up from germline, CDR1 is SGHDT and CDR2 is YYEEEE. The CDR3 nucleotides read TGTGCCAGCAGCTTACCGGGACAGGGGCCCGGAAACACCATATATTTT. This codes for CASSLPGQGPGNTIYF.

There are a few counts of this clone. The chain has TRBV5-1 and TRBJ1-2; TRBD1 might be the D (6 bases). Per germline, CDR1 SGHRS and CDR2 YFSETQ. The CDR3 sequence is 15 residues long. V gave up 5 bases and J gave up 3 bases, with 17 bases separating them. The CDR3 loop reads CASRGHYRDDYGYTF. The DNA of the CDR3 is TGCGCCAGCAGGGGGCACTACAGGGATGACTATGGCTACACCTTC.

This chain connects TRBV19 to TRBJ1-1; possibly TRBD1 for D (5 bases). CDR3 length equals 13 residues. Germline-derived CDR1 and CDR2 are LNHDA and SQIVND (reference sequence). V was trimmed by 4 bases and J by 4 bases, leaving 10 bases between them. CDR3 amino acids: CASSKARGTEAFF. CDR3 in DNA: TGTGCCAGTAGTAAGGCTAGGGGCACTGAAGCTTTCTTT.

The chain links TRBV27 to TRBJ2-3; D call uncertain. The CDR3 spans 14 residues. Germline V gives CDR1 MNHEY, CDR2 SMNVEV (reference sequence). V lost 7 bases, J lost 2 bases, and 13 bases lay in between. CDR3 loop: CASTTIPYTDTQYF. The CDR3 nucleotides read TGTGCCAGCACCACGATCCCCTACACAGATACGCAGTATTTT.

The CDR3 reads CASSQDVANAYEQYF. The CDR3 region has the DNA TGCGCCAGCAGCCAAGATGTAGCTAACGCTTACGAGCAGTACTTC. This chain links TRBV4-1 with TRBJ2-7; no clear D gene. Germline CDR1 is MGHRA and CDR2 is YSYEKL. Trimming removed 0 bases from V and 4 bases from J, with 13 bases in between. The CDR3 has 15 residues.

The gene calls are TRBV6-5 and TRBJ2-5, with unresolved D. This CDR3 has 13 amino acids. V lost 2 bases and J lost 2, with 6 bases in between. Germline CDR1 reads MNHEY; CDR2 reads SVGAGI. The CDR3 DNA reads as TGTGCCAGCAGTTACACAGCTCAAGAGACCCAGTACTTC. Amino acids: CASSYTAQETQYF.

This sequence joins TRBV2 and TRBJ2-7; 7 bases align to TRBD1. Germline CDR1 is SNHLY and CDR2 is FYNNEI. V shed 6 bases, J shed 2 bases, and the junction held 7 bases outside the gene matches. The CDR3 extends over 14 amino acids. The CDR3 sequence: CASRSRTGPYEQYF. In DNA form, the CDR3 reads TGTGCCAGCAGAAGCCGGACAGGACCCTACGAGCAGTACTTC. The full variable domain, in which reference TRBV2 and TRBJ2-7 provide the parts outside the CDR3, is EPEVTQTPSHQVTQMGQEVILRCVPISNHLYFYWYRQILGQKVEFLVSFYNNEISEKSEIFDDQFSVERPDGSNFTLKIRSTKLEDSAMYFCASRSRTGPYEQYFGPGTRLTVT.

The chain is built from TRBV5-5 and TRBJ2-3; TRBD2 might be the D (5 bases). The germline V gene encodes CDR1 SGHKS and CDR2 YYEKEE (reference sequence). There are 14 residues in the CDR3. The V and J ends lost 0 bases and 4 bases respectively, with 9 bases between them. CDR3 region: CASSLEIGADTQYF. For the CDR3, the DNA is TGTGCCAGCAGCTTGGAGATCGGGGCAGATACGCAGTATTTT.

CDR3 protein: CASSAGTGAVQPQHF. CDR3 in DNA: TGTGCCAGCTCTGCCGGGACAGGGGCGGTTCAGCCCCAGCATTTT. The chain recombines TRBV18 with TRBJ1-5; TRBD1 agrees at 10 bases. This CDR3 spans 15 amino acids. CDR1 and CDR2 from the germline V gene are KGHSH and LQKENI. Germline trimming cut 6 bases from V and 6 bases from J; bases unmatched to any gene: 8.

The chain couples TRBV10-3 to TRBJ2-3; 11 bases align to TRBD2. Germline-derived CDR1 and CDR2 are ENHRY and SYGVKD. The CDR3 covers 15 residues. Unmatched junction bases numbered 3, after V lost 6 bases and J lost 1 base. CDR3 nucleotide sequence: TGTGCCATCAGGGCTAGCGGGGGGCGCACAGATACGCAGTATTTT. Its protein is CAIRASGGRTDTQYF.

This chain's CDR3 is CASSPLATEAFF. The CDR3 DNA reads as TGTGCCAGCAGCCCCCTGGCCACTGAAGCTTTCTTT. This rearrangement joins TRBV7-9 to TRBJ1-1; D unresolved. Trimming stripped 5 bases from V and 4 bases from J, with 8 bases between. The CDR3 loop spans 12 amino acids. The V gene's germline CDR1 is SEHNR and CDR2 FQNEAQ (reference sequence).

This sequence joins TRBV30 and TRBJ1-1; weak D call: TRBD1 (6 bases). Germline assignment: CDR1 GTSNPN and CDR2 SVGIG (reference sequence). This CDR3 spans 14 amino acids. V shed 3 bases and J shed 4 bases, with 15 bases lying between them. The CDR3 DNA is TGTGCCTGGAGGCCGCAGGGAGGGGGCACTGAAGCTTTCTTT. Translated, it gives CAWRPQGGGTEAFF. Based on the CDR3 plus reference TRBV30 and TRBJ1-1, the full variable domain is SQTIHQWPATLVQPVGSPLSLECTVEGTSNPNLYWYRQAAGRGLQLLFYSVGIGQISSEVPQNLSASRPQDRQFILSSKKLLLSDSGFYLCAWRPQGGGTEAFFGQGTRLTVV.